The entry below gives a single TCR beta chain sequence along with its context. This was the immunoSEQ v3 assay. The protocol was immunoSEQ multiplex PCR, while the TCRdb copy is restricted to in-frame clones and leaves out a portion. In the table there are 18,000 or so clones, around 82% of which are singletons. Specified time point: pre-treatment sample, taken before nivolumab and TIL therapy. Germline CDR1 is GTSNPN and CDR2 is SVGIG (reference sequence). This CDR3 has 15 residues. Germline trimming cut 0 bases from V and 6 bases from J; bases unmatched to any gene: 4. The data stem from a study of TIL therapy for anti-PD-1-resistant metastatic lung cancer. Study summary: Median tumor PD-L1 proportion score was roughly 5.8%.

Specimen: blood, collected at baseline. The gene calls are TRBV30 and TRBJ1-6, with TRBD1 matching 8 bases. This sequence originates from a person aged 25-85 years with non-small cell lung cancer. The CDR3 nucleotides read TGTGCCTGGAGTGTATTAGGACAGGGTAATTCACCCCTCCACTTT. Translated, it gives CAWSVLGQGNSPLHF.